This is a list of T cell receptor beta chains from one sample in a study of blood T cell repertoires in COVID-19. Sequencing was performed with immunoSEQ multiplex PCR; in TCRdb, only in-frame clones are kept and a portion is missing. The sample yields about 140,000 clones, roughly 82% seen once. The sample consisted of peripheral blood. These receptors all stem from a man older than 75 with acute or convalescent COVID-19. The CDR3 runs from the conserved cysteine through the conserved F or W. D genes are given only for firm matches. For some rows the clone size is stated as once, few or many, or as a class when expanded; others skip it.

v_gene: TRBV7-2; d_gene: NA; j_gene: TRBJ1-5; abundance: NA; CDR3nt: TGTGCCAGCAGCATGGGCCGGGGACTCAATCAGCCCCAGCATTTT; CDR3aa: CASSMGRGLNQPQHF
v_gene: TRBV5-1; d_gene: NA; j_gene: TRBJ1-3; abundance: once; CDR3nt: TGCGCCAGCAGCTTGGGAGTCTCTGGAAACACCATATATTTT; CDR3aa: CASSLGVSGNTIYF
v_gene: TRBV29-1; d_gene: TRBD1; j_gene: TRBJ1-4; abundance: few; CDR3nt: TGCAGCGTTAGGGACAGGGGGGAAAAACTGTTTTTT; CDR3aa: CSVRDRGEKLFF
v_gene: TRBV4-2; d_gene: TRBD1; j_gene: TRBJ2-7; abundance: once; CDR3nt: TGTGCCAGCAGCCAAGGATCAGGACAGGGGGCTGACGAGCAGTACTTC; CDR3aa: CASSQGSGQGADEQYF
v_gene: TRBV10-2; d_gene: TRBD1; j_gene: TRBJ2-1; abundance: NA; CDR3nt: TGCGCCAGCAGTGACCTGGACAGGGCCCCCAATGAGCAGTTCTTC; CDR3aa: CASSDLDRAPNEQFF
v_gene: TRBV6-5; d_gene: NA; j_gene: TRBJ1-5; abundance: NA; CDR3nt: TGTGCCAGCAGACTTAAACCCAATCAGCCCCAGCATTTT; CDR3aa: CASRLKPNQPQHF
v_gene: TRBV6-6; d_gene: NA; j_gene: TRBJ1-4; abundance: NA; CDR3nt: TGTGCCAGCAGTTTTGACTCGCTCGGCGAAAAACTGTTTTTT; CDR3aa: CASSFDSLGEKLFF
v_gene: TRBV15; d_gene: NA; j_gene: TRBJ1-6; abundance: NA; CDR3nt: TGTGCCACCAGCAGCCGTACAGGGTATAATTCACCCCTCCACTTT; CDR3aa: CATSSRTGYNSPLHF
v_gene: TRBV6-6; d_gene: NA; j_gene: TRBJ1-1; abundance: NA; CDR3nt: TGTGCCAGCAGTCGAGGGGGAGGCACTGAAGCTTTCTTT; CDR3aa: CASSRGGGTEAFF
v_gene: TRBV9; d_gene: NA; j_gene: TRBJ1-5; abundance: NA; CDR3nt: TGTGCCAGCAGCGGCGGGAAAGGCAATCAGCCCCAGCATTTT; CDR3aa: CASSGGKGNQPQHF
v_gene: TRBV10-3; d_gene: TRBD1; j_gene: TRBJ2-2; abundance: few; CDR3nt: TGTGCCATCCCGGGACAGGGGACCGGGGAGCTGTTTTTT; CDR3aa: CAIPGQGTGELFF
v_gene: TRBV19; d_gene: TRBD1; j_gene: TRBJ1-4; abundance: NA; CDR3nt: TGTGCCAGTAGTGAGAGGACAGGGTTTAGTGAAAAACTGTTTTTT; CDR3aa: CASSERTGFSEKLFF
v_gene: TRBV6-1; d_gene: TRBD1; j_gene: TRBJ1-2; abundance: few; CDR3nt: TGTGCCAGCAGTGATTCAGGACAGGCGGGCCTACTTGGCTACACCTTC; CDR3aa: CASSDSGQAGLLGYTF
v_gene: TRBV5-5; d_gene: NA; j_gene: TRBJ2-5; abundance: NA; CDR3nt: TGTGCCAGCAGCTTTAACACGTACCAAGAGACCCAGTACTTC; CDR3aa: CASSFNTYQETQYF
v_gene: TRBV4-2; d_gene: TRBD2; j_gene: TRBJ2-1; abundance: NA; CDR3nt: TGTGCCAGCAGCCAAGATCTGAACGGGGGGAGCTCCTACAATGAGCAGTTCTTC; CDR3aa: CASSQDLNGGSSYNEQFF
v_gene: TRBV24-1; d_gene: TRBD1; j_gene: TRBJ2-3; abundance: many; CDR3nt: TGTGCCACCAGTGGGTGGGGGACAGACAACACAGATACGCAGTATTTT; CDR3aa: CATSGWGTDNTDTQYF
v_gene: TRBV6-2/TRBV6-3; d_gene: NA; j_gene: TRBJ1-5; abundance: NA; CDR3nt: TGTGCCAGCAGCTCCGTTAGGGGGACGGCCCAGCATTTT; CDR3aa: CASSSVRGTAQHF
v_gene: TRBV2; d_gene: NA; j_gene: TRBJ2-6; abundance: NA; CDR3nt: TGTGCCAGCAACATGGACGGGGGCGTCCTGACTTTC; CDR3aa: CASNMDGGVLTF
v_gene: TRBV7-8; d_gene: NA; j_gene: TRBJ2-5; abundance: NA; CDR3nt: TGTGCCAGCAGCTTACAGCAGGGAAGAAGGGAGACCCAGTACTTC; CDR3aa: CASSLQQGRRETQYF
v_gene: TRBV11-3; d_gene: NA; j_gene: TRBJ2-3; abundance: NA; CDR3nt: TGTGCCAGCAGCTTAGAGGGCACCCAGGCGGATACGCAGTATTTT; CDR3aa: CASSLEGTQADTQYF
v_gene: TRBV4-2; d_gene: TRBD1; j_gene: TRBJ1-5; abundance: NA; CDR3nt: TGTGCCAGCAGCCAAGAGCGAGGGGGCTTGGATCAGCCCCAGCATTTT; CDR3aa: CASSQERGGLDQPQHF
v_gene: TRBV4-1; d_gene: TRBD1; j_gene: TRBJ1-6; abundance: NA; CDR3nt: TGCGCCAGCAGCCACTCGACAGGGGATAATTCACCCCTCCACTTT; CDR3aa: CASSHSTGDNSPLHF
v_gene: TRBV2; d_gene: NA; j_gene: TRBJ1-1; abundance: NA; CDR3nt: TGTGCCAGCAAAGGAACAGGGTTATACACTGAAGCTTTCTTT; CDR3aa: CASKGTGLYTEAFF
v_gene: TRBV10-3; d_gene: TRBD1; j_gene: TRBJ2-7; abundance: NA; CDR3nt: TGTGCCTCCTCCAGGACAGGGGGCTCCTACGAGCAGTACTTC; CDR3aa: CASSRTGGSYEQYF
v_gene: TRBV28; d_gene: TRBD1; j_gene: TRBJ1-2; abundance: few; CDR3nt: TGTGCCAGCAGACCGACGGGACAGGGGACGCCTGTCTATGGCTACACCTTC; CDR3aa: CASRPTGQGTPVYGYTF
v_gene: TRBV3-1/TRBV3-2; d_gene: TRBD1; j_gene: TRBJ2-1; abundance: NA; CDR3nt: TGTGCCAGCAGCCGAGGGGACAGGAGGGGTGCTGAGCAGTTCTTC; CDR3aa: CASSRGDRRGAEQFF
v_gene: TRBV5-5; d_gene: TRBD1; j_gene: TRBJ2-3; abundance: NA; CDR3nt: TGTGCCAGCAGCTTGGTCCGGGACAGGGGTCAGGATACGCAGTATTTT; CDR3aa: CASSLVRDRGQDTQYF
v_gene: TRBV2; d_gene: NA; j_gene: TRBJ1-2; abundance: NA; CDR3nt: TGTGCCAGCAGGGCCGACACGAACTATGGCTACACCTTC; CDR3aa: CASRADTNYGYTF
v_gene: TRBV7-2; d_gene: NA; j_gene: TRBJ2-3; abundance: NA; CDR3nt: TGTGCCAGCAGCAGGGGAAATGGGCACACAGATACGCAGTATTTT; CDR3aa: CASSRGNGHTDTQYF
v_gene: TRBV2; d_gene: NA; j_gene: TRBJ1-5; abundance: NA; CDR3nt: TGTGCCAGCAGTGATAAAAGTCAGAATCAGCCCCAGCATTTT; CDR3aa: CASSDKSQNQPQHF
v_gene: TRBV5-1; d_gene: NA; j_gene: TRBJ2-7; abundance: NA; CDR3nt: TGCGCCAGCAGCTTGGACGTCAGCTCCTACGAGCAGTACTTC; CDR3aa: CASSLDVSSYEQYF
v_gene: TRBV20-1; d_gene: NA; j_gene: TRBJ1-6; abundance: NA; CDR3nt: TGCAGTGCTAGTTTCTCAACAGGGTCCGCTAATTCACCCCTCCACTTT; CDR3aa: CSASFSTGSANSPLHF